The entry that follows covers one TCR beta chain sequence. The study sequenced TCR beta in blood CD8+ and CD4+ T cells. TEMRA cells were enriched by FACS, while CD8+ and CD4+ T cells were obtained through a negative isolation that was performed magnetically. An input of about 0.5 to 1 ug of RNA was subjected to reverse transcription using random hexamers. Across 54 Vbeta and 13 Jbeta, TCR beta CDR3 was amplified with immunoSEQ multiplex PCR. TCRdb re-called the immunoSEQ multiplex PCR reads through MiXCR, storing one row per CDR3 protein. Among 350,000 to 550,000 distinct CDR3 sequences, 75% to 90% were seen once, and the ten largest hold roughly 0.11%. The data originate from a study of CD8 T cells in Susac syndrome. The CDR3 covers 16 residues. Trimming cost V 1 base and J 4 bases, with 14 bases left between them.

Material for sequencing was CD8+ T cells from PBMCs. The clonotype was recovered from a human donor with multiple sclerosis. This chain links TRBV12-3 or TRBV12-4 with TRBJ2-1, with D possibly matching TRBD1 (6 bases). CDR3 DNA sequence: TGTGCCAGCAGTTTAGGGACAGACCCCCCATACAATGAGCAGTTCTTC. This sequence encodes CASSLGTDPPYNEQFF.